This paragraph reports one T cell receptor beta chain. This entry comes from a study of T cell changes during pregnancy in multiple sclerosis. Clones were sequenced by immunoSEQ multiplex PCR, and TCRdb holds only the in-frame ones, with some missing. The sample consists of under 25,000 clones, roughly 84% of them appearing once. This TCR was sampled from a female donor with multiple sclerosis, enrolled in a pregnancy study. The specimen was CD8+ T cells from peripheral blood mononuclear cells, collected after pregnancy.

The CDR3 sequence is CASSLSYTNTGELFF. In nucleotides, the CDR3 is TGTGCCAGCAGTTTATCGTATACGAACACCGGGGAGCTGTTTTTT. The chain is built from TRBV27 and TRBJ2-2; D is undetermined. The V gene lost 0 bases and the J gene lost 0 bases, with 5 bases spanning the gap. This CDR3 contains 15 residues. Per the germline V gene, CDR1 is MNHEY and CDR2 is SMNVEV (reference sequence).